This entry lists 28 T cell receptor beta chains sequenced from one sample in a study of T cells in Graves' hyperthyroidism and ophthalmopathy (dated by TCRdb to the late 2010s). Receptors were amplified or captured by multiplex PCR. Sequencing took place on an Illumina HiSeq 2000. TCR beta CDR3 regions were amplified from RNA transcripts. The TCR CDR3 was subjected to a first round of RT-PCR using the HTBI primer set and the Qiagen OneStep RT-PCR kit. TCRdb trimmed the raw reads at Q25, called clones with MiXCR and kept productive beta chains. CDR3 protein sequences are deduplicated, and each keeps its most common genes and DNA. The sample contains approximately 490,000 distinct CDR3 sequences, 22% of them found a single time. The ten largest clones represent about 53% of the sample. Specimen: blood. These receptors all stem from a woman between 65 and 79 years old with Graves' ophthalmopathy.

This clonotype has at least ten counts. This chain uses TRBV28 with TRBJ1-1, with TRBD1 identical over 9 bases. CDR1 and CDR2 (germline): MDHEN, SYDVKM. The CDR3 has 14 residues. J was trimmed by 1 base and V by 6 bases; bases with no gene match: 3. Written as DNA, the CDR3 is TGTGCCAGCAGGGAACAGGGGGCGAACACTGAAGCTTTCTTT. Protein product: CASREQGANTEAFF.

This chain links TRBV20-1 with TRBJ2-1; TRBD2 aligns across 13 bases. From germline, CDR1 is DFQATT and CDR2 SNEGSKA (reference sequence). The CDR3 runs 15 residues. The V and J ends lost 5 bases and 4 bases, in that order; junction bases with no gene match: 5. CDR3 amino acids: CSAFGTSGMYNEQFF. In nucleotides, the CDR3 is TGCAGTGCTTTCGGGACTAGCGGGATGTACAATGAGCAGTTCTTC.

A word on this clonotype: A much larger clonotype is one base distant, so this may be a read error. The chain uses TRBV28 and TRBJ2-1; 8 bases agree with TRBD2. This CDR3 region has 14 residues. CDR1 and CDR2 (germline): MDHEN, SYDVKM. The CDR3 DNA reads as TGTGTCAGCAGCCCCGGGACTAGATGGTATGAGCAGTTCTTC. Translation: CVSSPGTRWYEQFF.

CDR3 sequence reads: CSAEGAGGSPLHF. CDR3 DNA: TGCAGTGCCGAGGGGGCTGGGGGATCACCCCTCCACTTT. The gene calls are TRBV20-1 and TRBJ1-6; TRBD1 aligns across 7 bases. The ends lost 6 bases at V and 10 bases at J; junction bases unmatched: 9. In germline, CDR1 is DFQATT, CDR2 SNEGSKA (reference sequence). The length of the CDR3 is 13 residues.

The table lists this clonotype with many counts. The rearrangement uses TRBV28 and TRBJ1-2; 8 bases match TRBD1. V was clipped by 1 base and J by 8 bases; unmatched bases: 6. The CDR3 has 14 amino acids. CDR1 MDHEN and CDR2 SYDVKM come from the germline V gene. Here the CDR3 reads CASSLFQGAGGYTF. CDR3 in DNA: TGTGCCAGCAGTTTATTTCAGGGGGCAGGAGGCTACACCTTC.

This chain links TRBV30 with TRBJ1-2; D is uncertain. The length of the CDR3 is 13 residues. Germline loops: CDR1 GTSNPN, CDR2 SVGIG (reference sequence). Trimming took off 2 bases at V and 4 bases at J, with 11 bases between the two ends. The CDR3 sequence: CAWSYIGTYGYTF. As DNA, the CDR3 is TGTGCCTGGAGTTACATAGGTACCTATGGCTACACCTTC.

There are a few counts of this clonotype. The genes are TRBV20-1 and TRBJ1-5; 9 bases align to TRBD1. The CDR3 covers 16 residues. After removal of 5 bases from V and 2 bases from J, the junction contained 10 bases not matched to a gene. In germline, CDR1 is DFQATT, CDR2 SNEGSKA (reference sequence). In nucleotides, the CDR3 is TGCAGTGCTGAACCGGGACAGGGTTTTGGCAATCAGCCCCAGCATTTT. Translating it yields CSAEPGQGFGNQPQHF.

The chain is built from TRBV10-2 and TRBJ2-1; D unclear. The germline V gene has CDR1 WSHSY and CDR2 SAAADI. V shed 6 bases and J shed 10 bases, with 13 bases lying between them. The length of the CDR3 is 12 residues. In nucleotides, the CDR3 is TGCGCCAGCAGCGCCGCCTTAGCCGAGCAGTTCTTC. Amino acid sequence: CASSAALAEQFF.

In its sample, this clonotype was seen once. The V gene is TRBV10-3, the J gene TRBJ1-1; D perhaps matches TRBD1 (6 bases). Germline V gene data show CDR1 as ENHRY and CDR2 as SYGVKD. The CDR3 runs 14 residues. V lost 5 bases, J lost 4 bases, and 14 bases lay in between. CDR3 region: CAISWDTVGTEAFF. CDR3 coding DNA: TGTGCCATCAGTTGGGACACCGTGGGCACTGAAGCTTTCTTT.

This clonotype was seen only once. J is TRBJ2-1 and V is TRBV7-9; 8 bases line up with TRBD2. Germline-derived CDR1 and CDR2 are SEHNR and FQNEAQ (reference sequence). Trimming cost V 6 bases and J 7 bases; bases outside gene matches: 11. The CDR3 runs 15 residues. The chain's CDR3 is CASSASGGPLNEQFF. The CDR3 nucleotides are TGTGCCAGCAGTGCATCGGGAGGGCCTTTGAATGAGCAGTTCTTC.

This clonotype was counted a few times. The genes are TRBV19 and TRBJ2-5; TRBD2 matches at 7 bases. The CDR3 extends over 15 amino acids. Germline CDR1 LNHDA, CDR2 SQIVND (reference sequence). Trimming took 3 bases from V and 4 from J; bases not matched to a gene: 8. The CDR3 loop reads CASSIRRELGETQYF. The CDR3 coding sequence is TGTGCCAGTAGTATTCGGCGGGAGCTGGGAGAGACCCAGTACTTC.

This clonotype occurred a few times. This chain uses TRBV28 with TRBJ1-5; the D gene is possibly TRBD1 (5 bases). Trimming left V 2 bases short and J 6 bases short, with 14 bases between. From germline, CDR1 is MDHEN and CDR2 SYDVKM. The CDR3 extends over 15 amino acids. CDR3 nucleotide sequence: TGTGCCAGCAGTTTACAGGGCCAGGGTGGTCAGCCCCAGCATTTT. This encodes CASSLQGQGGQPQHF.

This rearrangement joins TRBV3-1 to TRBJ2-6, with a weak D call TRBD1 (5 bases). V was trimmed by 5 bases and J by 4 bases, leaving 12 bases between them. Germline V gives CDR1 LGHDT, CDR2 YNNKEL (reference sequence). The CDR3 is made up of 15 amino acids. CDR3 residues: CASSKAGPGANVLTF. The DNA of the CDR3 is TGTGCCAGCAGCAAAGCAGGGCCCGGGGCCAACGTCCTGACTTTC.

As concerns this clonotype: One end of the junction fails to match germline, which may point to a read error. The V call is TRBV11-3, the J call TRBJ2-1; 14 bases align to TRBD2. CDR3 size: 15 residues. CDR1 is SGHNT, CDR2 YENEEA, per germline. This chain's CDR3 is CASSLTSGRDNERFF. CDR3 in DNA: TGTGCCAGCAGCTTGACTAGCGGGAGGGACAATGAGCGGTTCTTC.

This clonotype was counted between two and nine times. The chain is built from TRBV9 and TRBJ1-6; TRBD1 matches at 9 bases. Trimming at V came to 3 bases and at J to 8 bases, leaving 9 bases not matched to a gene. The CDR3 is made up of 16 amino acids. Germline V gene data show CDR1 as SGDLS and CDR2 as YYNGEE. CDR3 bases: TGTGCCAGCAGCGCGGACCCCGGGACAGGGTATTCACCCCTCCACTTT. Protein: CASSADPGTGYSPLHF.

This clonotype was counted many times. V is TRBV11-2 and J is TRBJ2-7; perhaps TRBD1 as D (6 bases). Germline V gene sequence: CDR1 SGHAT, CDR2 FQNNGV. This CDR3 has 13 residues. The ends were cut back, 5 bases at V and 0 bases at J, with 8 bases in the middle. CDR3 sequence (DNA): TGTGCCAGCAGCAGGGACACCTCCTACGAGCAGTACTTC. Translated, it gives CASSRDTSYEQYF.

This clonotype was seen many times. This rearrangement joins TRBV11-2 to TRBJ2-7, with 13 bases that match TRBD2. The CDR3 is 16 residues long. CDR1 and CDR2 from the germline V gene are SGHAT and FQNNGV. With V trimmed by 5 bases and J by 9 bases, 13 bases remained unmatched. DNA for the CDR3: TGTGCCAGCAGCGCCTCCCCGGGACTAGCGGGAAAGGTGCAGTACTTC. As protein: CASSASPGLAGKVQYF.

J is TRBJ1-4 and V is TRBV9; D not resolved. Per the germline V gene, CDR1 is SGDLS and CDR2 is YYNGEE. V shed 3 bases and J shed 7 bases, with 10 bases lying between them. The CDR3 length is 13 residues. DNA of the CDR3: TGTGCCAGCAGCGCCTACTCGGGTGAAAAACTGTTTTTT. This codes for CASSAYSGEKLFF.

The CDR3 bases are TGTGCCAGCAGTTTCAGCAGGACGTCGAATTCACCCCTCCACTTT. As protein: CASSFSRTSNSPLHF. The chain employs TRBV27 and TRBJ1-6; D is undetermined. Trimming took 3 bases from V and 7 from J, leaving 13 bases between them. Germline V gene lookup returns CDR1 MNHEY and CDR2 SMNVEV (reference sequence). The CDR3 has 15 amino acids.

Here the CDR3 DNA reads TGTGCCAGTAAGGCAGGGGCGTTCTATGGCTACACCTTC. Encoded protein: CASKAGAFYGYTF. The chain combines TRBV6-1 with TRBJ1-2; TRBD1 is a possible D gene (6 bases). The germline V gene has CDR1 MNHNS and CDR2 SASEGT. The V end was cut by 9 bases, the J end by 4 bases, with 15 bases between. CDR3 length: 13 residues.

The genes are TRBV5-1 and TRBJ2-6; TRBD1 matches 7 bases. Germline V lookup: CDR1 SGHRS, CDR2 YFSETQ. Trimming removed 4 bases from V and 2 bases from J; junction bases left unmatched: 6. The CDR3 runs to 16 residues. The CDR3 region has the DNA TGCGCCAGCAGCCAAGCCGGGACAGCTGGGGCCAACGTCCTGACTTTC. It encodes CASSQAGTAGANVLTF.

This chain links TRBV9 with TRBJ2-3; 7 bases fit TRBD2. This CDR3 contains 16 residues. J gave up 0 bases and V 3 bases, and 7 bases lay outside the gene matches. Germline CDR1 reads SGDLS; CDR2 reads YYNGEE. This chain's CDR3 is CASSAPSGASTDTQYF. CDR3 nucleotide sequence: TGTGCCAGCAGCGCCCCGAGCGGGGCTAGCACAGATACGCAGTATTTT.

The sample holds one count of this clonotype. The V gene is TRBV2, the J gene TRBJ1-3; D might be TRBD1 (6 bases). In germline, CDR1 is SNHLY, CDR2 FYNNEI. CDR3 length: 15 residues. Trimming took off 8 bases at V and 3 bases at J, with 17 bases between the two ends. In DNA form, the CDR3 reads TGTGCCAGCTCCGGGGTGGGGACAATTGGAAACACCATATATTTT. Amino acid sequence: CASSGVGTIGNTIYF.

This clonotype has more than one count but fewer than ten. CDR3 region: CASKEPQGLAGELFF. DNA of the CDR3: TGTGCCAGTAAAGAACCACAGGGGTTGGCCGGGGAGCTGTTTTTT. This chain uses TRBV19 with TRBJ2-2, with 7 bases aligning to TRBD1. The V and J ends lost 7 bases and 6 bases, in that order; junction bases with no gene match: 11. The CDR3 is 15 residues long. Germline assignment: CDR1 LNHDA and CDR2 SQIVND (reference sequence).

The V and J genes are TRBV5-4 and TRBJ1-6, with D possibly matching TRBD1 (5 bases). CDR3 length: 15 amino acids. V lost 3 bases and J lost 9, with 16 bases in between. Germline values: CDR1 SGHNT, CDR2 YYREEE (reference sequence). The CDR3 DNA reads as TGTGCCAGCAGCTGGAACCGGGACGGAGGTTCACCCCTCCACTTT. It specifies CASSWNRDGGSPLHF.

This clonotype has a handful of counts. The chain recombines TRBV6-1 with TRBJ1-2, with a possible D match to TRBD1 (6 bases). This CDR3 contains 13 residues. Trimming removed 10 bases from V and 8 bases from J, with 20 bases in between. Germline V gives CDR1 MNHNS, CDR2 SASEGT. CDR3 nucleotides: TGTGCCACCTCGTGGGGGCCTGGAGGGGGCTACACCTTC. Residues: CATSWGPGGGYTF.

The sample holds a few counts of this clonotype. The chain carries TRBV6-1 and TRBJ1-5; 7 bases line up with TRBD1. Germline assignment: CDR1 MNHNS and CDR2 SASEGT. The length of the CDR3 is 19 residues. Unmatched junction bases numbered 16, after V lost 5 bases and J lost 0 bases. CDR3 DNA sequence: TGTGCCAGCAGTTCACTGACAGGGCACGAATTATATAGCAATCAGCCCCAGCATTTT. Amino acids: CASSSLTGHELYSNQPQHF.

This clonotype was observed a single time. The chain carries TRBV20-1 and TRBJ2-7; D is undetermined. Germline V gene lookup returns CDR1 DFQATT and CDR2 SNEGSKA (reference sequence). V was trimmed by 3 bases and J by 2 bases, leaving 8 bases between them. This CDR3 is 12 amino acids long. This chain's CDR3 is CSASELTYEQYF. In DNA, the CDR3 is TGCAGTGCTAGTGAACTTACCTACGAGCAGTACTTC.